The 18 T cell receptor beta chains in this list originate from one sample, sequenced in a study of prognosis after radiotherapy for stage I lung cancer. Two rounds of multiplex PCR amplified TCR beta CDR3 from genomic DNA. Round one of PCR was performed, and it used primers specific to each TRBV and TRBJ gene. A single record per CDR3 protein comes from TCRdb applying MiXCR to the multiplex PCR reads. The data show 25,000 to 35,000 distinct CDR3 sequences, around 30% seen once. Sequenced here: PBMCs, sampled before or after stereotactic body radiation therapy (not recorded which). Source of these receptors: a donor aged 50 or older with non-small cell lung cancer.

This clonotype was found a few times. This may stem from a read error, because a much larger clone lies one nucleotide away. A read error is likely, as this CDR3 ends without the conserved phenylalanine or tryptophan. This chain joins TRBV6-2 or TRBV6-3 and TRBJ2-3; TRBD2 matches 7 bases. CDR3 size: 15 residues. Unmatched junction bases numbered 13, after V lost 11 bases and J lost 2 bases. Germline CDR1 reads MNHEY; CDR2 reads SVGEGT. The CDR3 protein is CASRGASGVTDTQYL. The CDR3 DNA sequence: TGTGCCTCCCGCGGCGCAAGCGGGGTCACAGATACGCAGTATCTT.

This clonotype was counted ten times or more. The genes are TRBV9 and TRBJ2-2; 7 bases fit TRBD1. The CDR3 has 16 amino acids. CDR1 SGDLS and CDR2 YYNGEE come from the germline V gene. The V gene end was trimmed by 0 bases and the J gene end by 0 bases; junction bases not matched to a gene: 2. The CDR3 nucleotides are TGTGCCAGCAGCGTAGTGGGGACAGCGAACACCGGGGAGCTGTTTTTT. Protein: CASSVVGTANTGELFF.

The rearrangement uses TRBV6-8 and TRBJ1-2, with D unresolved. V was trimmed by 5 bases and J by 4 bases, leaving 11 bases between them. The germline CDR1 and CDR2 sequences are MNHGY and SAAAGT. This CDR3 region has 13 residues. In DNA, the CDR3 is TGTGCCAGCAGTGTGGAACGGATCTATGGCTACACCTTC. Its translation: CASSVERIYGYTF.

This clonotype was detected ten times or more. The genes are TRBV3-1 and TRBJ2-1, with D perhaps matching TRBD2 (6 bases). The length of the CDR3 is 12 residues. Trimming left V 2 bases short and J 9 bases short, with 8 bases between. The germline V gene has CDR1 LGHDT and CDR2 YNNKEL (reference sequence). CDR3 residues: CASSQRETEQFF. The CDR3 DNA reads TGTGCCAGCAGCCAACGGGAGACTGAGCAGTTCTTC.

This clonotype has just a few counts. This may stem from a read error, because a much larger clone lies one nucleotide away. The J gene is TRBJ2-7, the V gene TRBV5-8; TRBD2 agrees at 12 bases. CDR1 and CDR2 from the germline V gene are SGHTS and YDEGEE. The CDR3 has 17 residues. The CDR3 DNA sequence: TGTGCCATCAGCTTGGGGCGTACTAGCGGGAGGAACTACGAGCAGTACTTC. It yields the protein CAISLGRTSGRNYEQYF.

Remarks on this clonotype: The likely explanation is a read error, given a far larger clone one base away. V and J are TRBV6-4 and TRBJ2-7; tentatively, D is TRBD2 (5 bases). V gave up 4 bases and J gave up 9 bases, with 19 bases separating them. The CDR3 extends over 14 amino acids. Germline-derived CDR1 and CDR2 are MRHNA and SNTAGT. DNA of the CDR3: TGTGCCAGCAGTGCCCCTAGGAACCGGGATCGGCAGTACTTC. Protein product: CASSAPRNRDRQYF.

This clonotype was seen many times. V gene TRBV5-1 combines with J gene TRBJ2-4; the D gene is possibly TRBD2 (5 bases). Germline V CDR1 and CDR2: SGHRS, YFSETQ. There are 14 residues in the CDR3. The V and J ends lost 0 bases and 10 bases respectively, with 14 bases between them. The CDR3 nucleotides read TGCGCCAGCAGCTTGGCGCTAGCTGAAACGATTCAGTACTTC. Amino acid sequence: CASSLALAETIQYF. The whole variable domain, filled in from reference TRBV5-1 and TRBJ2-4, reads KAGVTQTPRYLIKTRGQQVTLSCSPISGHRSVSWYQQTPGQGLQFLFEYFSETQRNKGNFPGRFSGRQFSNSRSEMNVSTLELGDSALYLCASSLALAETIQYFGAGTRLSVL.

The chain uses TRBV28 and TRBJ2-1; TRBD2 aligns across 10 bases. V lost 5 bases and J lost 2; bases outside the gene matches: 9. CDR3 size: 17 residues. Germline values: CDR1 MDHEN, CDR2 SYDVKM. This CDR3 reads CASSPGTSVSTYNEQFF. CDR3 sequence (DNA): TGTGCCAGCAGTCCCGGGACTAGCGTGAGTACCTACAATGAGCAGTTCTTC.

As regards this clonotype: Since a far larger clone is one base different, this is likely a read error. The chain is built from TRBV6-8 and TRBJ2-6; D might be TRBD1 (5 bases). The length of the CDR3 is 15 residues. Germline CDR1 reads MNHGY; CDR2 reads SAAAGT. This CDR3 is CASSSRGPGADVLTF. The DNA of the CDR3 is TGTGCCAGCAGTTCTAGGGGTCCTGGGGCCGACGTCCTGACTTTC.

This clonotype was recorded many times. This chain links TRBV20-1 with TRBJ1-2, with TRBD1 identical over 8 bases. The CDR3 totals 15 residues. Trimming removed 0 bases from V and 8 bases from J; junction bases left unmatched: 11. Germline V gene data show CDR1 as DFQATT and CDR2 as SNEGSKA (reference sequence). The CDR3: CSARDPLRQGRGYTF. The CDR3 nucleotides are TGCAGTGCTAGAGATCCCCTGCGACAGGGGCGGGGCTACACCTTC.

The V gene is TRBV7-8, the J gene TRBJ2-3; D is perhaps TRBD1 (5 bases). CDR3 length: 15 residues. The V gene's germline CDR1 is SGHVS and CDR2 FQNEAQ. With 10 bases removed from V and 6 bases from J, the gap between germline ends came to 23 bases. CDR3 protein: CANIQPSMGRDTQYF. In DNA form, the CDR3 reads TGTGCCAACATCCAACCTTCGATGGGGCGGGATACGCAGTATTTT.

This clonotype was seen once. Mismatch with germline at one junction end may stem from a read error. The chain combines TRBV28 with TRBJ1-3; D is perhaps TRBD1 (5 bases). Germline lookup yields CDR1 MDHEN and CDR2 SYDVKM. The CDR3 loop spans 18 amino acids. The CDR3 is CASSLGQGAGRSGNTIYF. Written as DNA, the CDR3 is TGTGCTAGCAGTTTAGGACAAGGGGCAGGCCGCTCTGGAAACACCATATATTTT. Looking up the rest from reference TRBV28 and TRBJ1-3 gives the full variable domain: DVKVTQSSRYLVKRTGEKVFLECVQDMDHENMFWYRQDPGLGLRLIYFSYDVKMKEKGDIPEGYSVSREKKERFSLILESASTNQTSMYLCASSLGQGAGRSGNTIYFGEGSWLTVV.

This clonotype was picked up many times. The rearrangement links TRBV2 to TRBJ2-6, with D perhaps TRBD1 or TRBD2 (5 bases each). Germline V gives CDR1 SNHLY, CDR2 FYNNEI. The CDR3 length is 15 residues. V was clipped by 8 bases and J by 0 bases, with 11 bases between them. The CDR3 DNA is TGTGCCAGCGGGGACGGCTACTCTGGGGCCAACGTCCTGACTTTC. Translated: CASGDGYSGANVLTF.

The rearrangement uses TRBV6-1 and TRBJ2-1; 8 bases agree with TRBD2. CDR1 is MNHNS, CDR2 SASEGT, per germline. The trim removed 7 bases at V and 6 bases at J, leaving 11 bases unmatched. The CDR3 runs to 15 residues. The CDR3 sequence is CASTSGGKASNEQFF. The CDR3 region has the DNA TGTGCCAGCACCTCGGGAGGGAAGGCCTCCAATGAGCAGTTCTTC.

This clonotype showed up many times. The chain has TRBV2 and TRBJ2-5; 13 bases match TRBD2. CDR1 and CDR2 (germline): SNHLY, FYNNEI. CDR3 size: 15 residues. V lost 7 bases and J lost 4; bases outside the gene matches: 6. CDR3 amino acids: CASNLGLAGVETQYF. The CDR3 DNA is TGTGCCAGCAACCTTGGACTAGCGGGAGTAGAGACCCAGTACTTC. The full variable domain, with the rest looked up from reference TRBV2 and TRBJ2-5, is EPEVTQTPSHQVTQMGQEVILRCVPISNHLYFYWYRQILGQKVEFLVSFYNNEISEKSEIFDDQFSVERPDGSNFTLKIRSTKLEDSAMYFCASNLGLAGVETQYFGPGTRLLVL.

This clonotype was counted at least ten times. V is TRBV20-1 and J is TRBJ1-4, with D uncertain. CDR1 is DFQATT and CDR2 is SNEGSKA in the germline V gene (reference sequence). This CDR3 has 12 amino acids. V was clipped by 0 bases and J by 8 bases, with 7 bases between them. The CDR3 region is CSARDPLEKLFF. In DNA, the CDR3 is TGCAGTGCTAGAGATCCGTTGGAAAAACTGTTTTTT.

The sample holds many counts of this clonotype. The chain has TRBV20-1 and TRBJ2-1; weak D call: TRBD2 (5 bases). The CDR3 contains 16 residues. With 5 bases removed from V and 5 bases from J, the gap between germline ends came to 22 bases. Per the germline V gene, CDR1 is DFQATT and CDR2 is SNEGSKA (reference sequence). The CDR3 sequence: CSAPSSLGAENNEQFF. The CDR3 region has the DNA TGCAGTGCTCCTTCCTCGTTGGGAGCGGAAAACAATGAGCAGTTCTTC.

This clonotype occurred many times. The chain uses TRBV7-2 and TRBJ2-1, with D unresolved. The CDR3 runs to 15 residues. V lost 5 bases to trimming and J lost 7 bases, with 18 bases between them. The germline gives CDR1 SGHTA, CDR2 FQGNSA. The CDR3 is CASSTQLGLRNEQFF. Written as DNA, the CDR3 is TGTGCCAGCAGCACCCAACTCGGGTTAAGGAATGAGCAGTTCTTC. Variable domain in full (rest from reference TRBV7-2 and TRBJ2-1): GAGVSQSPSNKVTEKGKDVELRCDPISGHTALYWYRQSLGQGLEFLIYFQGNSAPDKSGLPSDRFSAERTGGSVSTLTIQRTQQEDSAVYLCASSTQLGLRNEQFFGPGTRLTVL.